This entry lists 27 T cell receptor beta chains sequenced from one sample in a study of blood T cell repertoires in COVID-19. Profiled with immunoSEQ multiplex PCR; TCRdb holds only in-frame clones, not every one. Of some 100,000 clones in the sample, 92% are singletons; the top ten hold roughly 5%. Sequenced material: peripheral blood. These receptors were obtained from a man between 65 and 85 years old with acute or convalescent COVID-19.

The V call is TRBV30, the J call TRBJ2-7, with a possible D match to TRBD2 (6 bases). Trimming removed 0 bases at V and 3 bases at J, with 9 bases between. This CDR3 spans 13 amino acids. Germline loops: CDR1 GTSNPN, CDR2 SVGIG (reference sequence). The CDR3 coding sequence is TGTGCCTGGAGTGTACAAGCGGGCTACGAGCAGTACTTC. It specifies CAWSVQAGYEQYF.

The chain is built from TRBV2 and TRBJ2-5; perhaps TRBD2 as D (6 bases). V was pared by 6 bases and J by 7 bases, with 15 bases between. Looked up from germline, CDR1 is SNHLY and CDR2 is FYNNEI. This CDR3 has 13 residues. The CDR3 sequence is CASRTGAGGTQYF. The CDR3 DNA sequence: TGTGCCAGCAGAACCGGGGCCGGGGGGACCCAGTACTTC. The full variable domain, with the rest looked up from reference TRBV2 and TRBJ2-5, is EPEVTQTPSHQVTQMGQEVILRCVPISNHLYFYWYRQILGQKVEFLVSFYNNEISEKSEIFDDQFSVERPDGSNFTLKIRSTKLEDSAMYFCASRTGAGGTQYFGPGTRLLVL.

This chain's CDR3 is CASSVSGPSSYNEQFF. The CDR3, as DNA: TGTGCCAGCAGCGTGAGCGGGCCGAGCTCCTACAATGAGCAGTTCTTC. The rearrangement uses TRBV9 and TRBJ2-1, with D perhaps matching TRBD2 (6 bases). The length of the CDR3 is 16 residues. V lost 2 bases to trimming and J lost 0 bases, with 12 bases between them. Germline V lookup: CDR1 SGDLS, CDR2 YYNGEE. Variable domain in full (rest from reference TRBV9 and TRBJ2-1): DSGVTQTPKHLITATGQRVTLRCSPRSGDLSVYWYQQSLDQGLQFLIQYYNGEERAKGNILERFSAQQFPDLHSELNLSSLELGDSALYFCASSVSGPSSYNEQFFGPGTRLTVL.

This chain links TRBV13 with TRBJ2-1, with 11 nucleotides matching TRBD2. Trimming took 6 bases from V and 5 from J; bases not matched to a gene: 6. CDR3 length equals 15 residues. Germline V gene data show CDR1 as PRHDT and CDR2 as FYEKMQ (reference sequence). In DNA, the CDR3 is TGTGCCAGCAGACCCGGGACTAGCGGAAACAATGAGCAGTTCTTC. Protein: CASRPGTSGNNEQFF.

The V call is TRBV5-1, the J call TRBJ2-5, with D perhaps matching TRBD1 (5 bases). Between the trimmed V and J ends, which lost 2 bases and 5 bases, there was a span of 13 bases. The CDR3 spans 14 residues. Per the germline V gene, CDR1 is SGHRS and CDR2 is YFSETQ. CDR3 residues: CASSFPQGTETQYF. DNA of the CDR3: TGCGCCAGCAGCTTTCCCCAGGGCACGGAGACCCAGTACTTC.

In this sample, this clone turned up once. The chain links TRBV6-6 to TRBJ1-1, with D maybe TRBD1 (6 bases). Looked up from germline, CDR1 is MNHNY and CDR2 is SVGAGI (reference sequence). The V end lost 3 bases, the J end lost 4 bases, and 12 bases lay between the germline ends. CDR3 length equals 14 residues. In nucleotides, the CDR3 is TGTGCCAGCAGTTATTCCAGGGGACCCACTGAAGCTTTCTTT. Translation: CASSYSRGPTEAFF.

This clone was seen once. The chain joins TRBV19 to TRBJ1-1; no clear D gene. V was pared by 4 bases and J by 5 bases, with 11 bases between. This CDR3 has 13 residues. Germline lookup yields CDR1 LNHDA and CDR2 SQIVND (reference sequence). The CDR3, as DNA: TGTGCCAGTAGTAATTACGCGGAGACTGAAGCTTTCTTT. Its translation is CASSNYAETEAFF.

The chain links TRBV12-5 to TRBJ1-2, with 8 bases aligning to TRBD1. This CDR3 comprises 15 residues. CDR1 is LGHNT, CDR2 FRNRAP, per germline. Losses at the gene ends were 1 base for V and 4 bases for J; bases not matched to a gene: 5. The CDR3, as DNA: TGTGCTAGTGGTTTGGGGTCAGGACAGGGCTATGGCTACACCTTC. This translates into CASGLGSGQGYGYTF.

The V gene is TRBV2, the J gene TRBJ1-2, with unresolved D. Germline CDR1 reads SNHLY; CDR2 reads FYNNEI. Trimming took off 7 bases at V and 0 bases at J, with 9 bases between the two ends. The CDR3 sequence is 13 residues long. In nucleotides, the CDR3 is TGTGCCAGCAACGTCGGGGCTAACTATGGCTACACCTTC. Translation: CASNVGANYGYTF.

The gene calls are TRBV3-1 (or the pseudogene TRBV3-2) and TRBJ2-5, with 8 positions matching TRBD2. The CDR3 runs to 13 residues. CDR1 LGHDT and CDR2 YNNKEL come from the germline V gene (reference sequence). J lost 2 bases, V lost 6 bases, and 2 bases had no gene match. In nucleotides, the CDR3 is TGTGCCAGCAGAAGACTAGCGCAAGAGACCCAGTACTTC. Translating gives CASRRLAQETQYF.

This chain uses TRBV7-2 with TRBJ2-2, with 10 bases identical to TRBD2. J was trimmed by 3 bases and V by 8 bases; bases with no gene match: 3. CDR1 and CDR2 from the germline V gene are SGHTA and FQGNSA. The CDR3 runs 14 residues. The CDR3 spells CASGLAEYTGELFF. For the CDR3, the DNA is TGTGCCAGCGGACTAGCGGAATACACCGGGGAGCTGTTTTTT.

The genes are TRBV6-1 and TRBJ1-2, with D tentatively TRBD1 (5 bases). With 0 bases removed from V and 4 bases from J, the gap between germline ends came to 15 bases. CDR1 is MNHNS and CDR2 is SASEGT in the germline V gene. CDR3 length: 16 amino acids. CDR3 bases: TGTGCCAGCAGTGAAGCGGGACCGGGGGAGGGCTATGGCTACACCTTC. It yields the protein CASSEAGPGEGYGYTF.

The chain recombines TRBV7-2 with TRBJ2-3; 12 nucleotides line up with TRBD2. Germline V gene lookup returns CDR1 SGHTA and CDR2 FQGNSA. The CDR3 contains 15 residues. The V segment lost 1 base and the J segment 5 bases; nucleotides outside the gene matches: 1. CDR3 amino acids: CASSLGGLAGDTQYF. CDR3 nucleotide sequence: TGTGCCAGCAGCTTAGGGGGACTAGCGGGAGATACGCAGTATTTT.

This chain connects TRBV5-1 to TRBJ1-2, with 9 positions matching TRBD1. CDR3 length: 14 residues. Germline V gene sequence: CDR1 SGHRS, CDR2 YFSETQ. V was clipped by 0 bases and J by 8 bases; unmatched bases: 5. This chain's CDR3 is CASSLEGQGAGYTF. The CDR3 bases are TGCGCCAGCAGCTTGGAGGGACAGGGTGCCGGCTACACCTTC.

V is TRBV12-5 and J is TRBJ2-5; no reliable D call. Germline V gene sequence: CDR1 LGHNT, CDR2 FRNRAP. V lost 4 bases and J 7 bases, leaving 10 bases between the germline ends. This CDR3 contains 12 residues. CDR3 coding DNA: TGTGCTAGTGGTTCCCTCCCTAGGACCCAGTACTTC. Its protein is CASGSLPRTQYF.

This clone has only one observation. CDR3 protein: CASSQDPDSPYGYTF. As DNA, the CDR3 is TGCGCCAGCAGCCAAGACCCGGACAGCCCATATGGCTACACCTTC. The chain employs TRBV4-1 and TRBJ1-2, with D possibly being TRBD1 (6 bases). This CDR3 has 15 residues. Germline lookup yields CDR1 MGHRA and CDR2 YSYEKL. V lost 0 bases and J lost 5, with 13 bases in between.

This clone was seen just once. This chain connects TRBV18 to TRBJ2-1; D may be TRBD2 (6 bases). The V and J ends lost 2 bases and 9 bases respectively, with 8 bases between them. The CDR3 loop spans 12 amino acids. CDR1 is KGHSH and CDR2 is LQKENI in the germline V gene. CDR3 coding DNA: TGTGCCAGCTCACCAGAGGGACTTGAGCAGTTCTTC. This translates into CASSPEGLEQFF.

This sequence joins TRBV28 and TRBJ1-1; a weak D match, TRBD1 (6 bases). Trimming shortened V by 2 bases and J by 1 base, and 8 bases separated the two germline ends. This CDR3 has 14 amino acids. Per the germline V gene, CDR1 is MDHEN and CDR2 is SYDVKM. CDR3 sequence: CASSLVDRNTEAFF. The CDR3 coding sequence is TGTGCCAGCAGTTTAGTGGACAGGAACACTGAAGCTTTCTTT.

This clone was recorded only once. The V call is TRBV13, the J call TRBJ1-3; D possibly corresponds to TRBD1 (6 bases). CDR3 size: 15 residues. Germline-derived CDR1 and CDR2 are PRHDT and FYEKMQ (reference sequence). V was trimmed by 1 base and J by 5 bases, leaving 12 bases between them. The CDR3 loop is CASSLEGQGRNTIYF. In DNA, the CDR3 is TGTGCCAGCAGCTTAGAGGGCCAGGGGAGAAACACCATATATTTT.

V and J are TRBV7-2 and TRBJ2-7; tentatively, D is TRBD1 (6 bases). V was shortened by 5 bases and J by 2 bases, with 19 bases between the two germline ends. The CDR3 spans 16 residues. The V gene's germline CDR1 is SGHTA and CDR2 FQGNSA. CDR3 in amino acids: CASSPGGTGITYEQYF. The CDR3, as DNA: TGTGCCAGCAGCCCTGGCGGTACAGGGATCACCTACGAGCAGTACTTC.

This chain connects TRBV28 to TRBJ1-1, with 12 bases matching TRBD1. Germline V CDR1 and CDR2: MDHEN, SYDVKM. The trim removed 7 bases at V and 0 bases at J, leaving 9 bases unmatched. The CDR3 is 17 amino acids. DNA of the CDR3: TGTGCCAGCACCCCGTGGGGACAGGGGGCTTTGAACACTGAAGCTTTCTTT. This gives the protein CASTPWGQGALNTEAFF.

The genes are TRBV7-2 and TRBJ1-3, with a weak D call TRBD1 (6 bases). Per germline, CDR1 SGHTA and CDR2 FQGNSA. The length of the CDR3 is 15 residues. V lost 1 base to trimming and J lost 0 bases, with 7 bases between them. The CDR3 region is CASSLEGGSGNTIYF. The CDR3 DNA reads TGTGCCAGCAGCTTAGAAGGGGGCTCTGGAAACACCATATATTTT.

This rearrangement joins TRBV15 to TRBJ2-3, with TRBD2 matching over 7 bases. The CDR3 totals 15 residues. V lost 3 bases to trimming and J lost 2 bases; unmatched junction nucleotides: 5. The germline V gene encodes CDR1 LNHNV and CDR2 YYDKDF (reference sequence). CDR3 loop: CATSRASGVTDTQYF. The CDR3, as DNA: TGTGCCACCAGCAGGGCTAGCGGTGTCACAGATACGCAGTATTTT. Combining the CDR3 with reference TRBV15 and TRBJ2-3 gives the whole variable domain DAMVIQNPRYQVTQFGKPVTLSCSQTLNHNVMYWYQQKSSQAPKLLFHYYDKDFNNEADTPDNFQSRRPNTSFCFLDIRSPGLGDTAMYLCATSRASGVTDTQYFGPGTRLTVL.

This chain connects TRBV6-6 to TRBJ1-1, with D perhaps matching TRBD1 (6 bases). There are 14 residues in the CDR3. The V gene's germline CDR1 is MNHNY and CDR2 SVGAGI (reference sequence). V dropped 6 bases and J dropped 0 bases, with 11 bases sitting between them. The CDR3 sequence is CASRGRGVNTEAFF. CDR3 bases: TGTGCCAGCAGGGGGAGGGGGGTGAACACTGAAGCTTTCTTT.

The V call is TRBV2, the J call TRBJ2-7, with D possibly TRBD1 on 6 matching bases. V was trimmed by 7 bases and J by 1 base, leaving 17 bases between them. This CDR3 is 15 amino acids long. The germline V gene encodes CDR1 SNHLY and CDR2 FYNNEI. The CDR3 DNA reads as TGTGCCAGCACATTTGGTGGGACACGATCCTACGAGCAGTACTTC. This translates into CASTFGGTRSYEQYF.

This chain uses TRBV5-5 with TRBJ2-7, with D perhaps matching TRBD1 (6 bases). This CDR3 contains 12 residues. V dropped 4 bases and J dropped 3 bases, with 8 bases sitting between them. From germline, CDR1 is SGHKS and CDR2 YYEKEE (reference sequence). The CDR3 region is CASSGTFYEQYF. CDR3 bases: TGTGCCAGCAGCGGGACATTCTACGAGCAGTACTTC.

V gene TRBV11-3 combines with J gene TRBJ1-1; D might be TRBD1 (5 bases). CDR1 and CDR2 (germline): SGHNT, YENEEA. The CDR3 length is 17 residues. Trimming left V 4 bases short and J 0 bases short, with 18 bases between. The CDR3 DNA reads as TGTGCCAGCAGCTCCGAAGTGGCGCGGGACCTGAACACTGAAGCTTTCTTT. Translation gives CASSSEVARDLNTEAFF. The variable domain in full, with the rest retrieved from reference TRBV11-3 and TRBJ1-1, is EAGVVQSPRYKIIEKKQPVAFWCNPISGHNTLYWYLQNLGQGPELLIRYENEEAVDDSQLPKDRFSAERLKGVDSTLKIQPAELGDSAVYLCASSSEVARDLNTEAFFGQGTRLTVV.